The 26 T cell receptor beta chains given below trace back to one sample, sequenced in a study of cytomegalovirus exposure and HLA in healthy donors. Primers included in the PCR were 60 Vbeta and 13 Jbeta primers. TCRdb keeps only in-frame clones here, not all; method: immunoSEQ multiplex PCR. The sample has 150,000 to 200,000 clones; roughly 80% are singletons. The material sequenced was PBMCs. The receptors were gathered from a woman aged 50 to 60 in good health and CMV-seronegative.

This CDR3 is CASSSSGQVNQPQHF. DNA for the CDR3: TGTGCCAGCAGTTCAAGTGGACAGGTCAATCAGCCCCAGCATTTT. The rearrangement joins TRBV6-6 to TRBJ1-5, with TRBD1 matching 7 bases. This CDR3 has 15 residues. The germline CDR1 and CDR2 sequences are MNHNY and SVGAGI (reference sequence). The V segment lost 4 bases and the J segment 3 bases; nucleotides outside the gene matches: 6.

The V gene is TRBV19, the J gene TRBJ1-1; possible D gene TRBD1, 5 bases. Germline V gene sequence: CDR1 LNHDA, CDR2 SQIVND (reference sequence). The CDR3 loop spans 13 amino acids. V lost 10 bases, J lost 2 bases, and 14 bases lay in between. CDR3 region: CATSDTINTEAFF. The CDR3 coding sequence is TGTGCCACCTCGGACACAATAAACACTGAAGCTTTCTTT.

The rearrangement links TRBV11-2 to TRBJ2-5; possibly TRBD1 for D (5 bases). With 4 bases removed from V and 4 bases from J, the gap between germline ends came to 10 bases. Germline CDR1 SGHAT, CDR2 FQNNGV. CDR3 length: 13 amino acids. The CDR3 protein is CASSSRQGETQYF. CDR3 nucleotide sequence: TGTGCCAGCAGCTCACGTCAGGGAGAGACCCAGTACTTC.

The chain links TRBV10-3 to TRBJ2-3, with unresolved D. Germline CDR1 is ENHRY and CDR2 is SYGVKD. The CDR3 totals 13 residues. Trimming shortened V by 7 bases and J by 1 base, and 9 bases separated the two germline ends. The CDR3 DNA follows: TGTGCCATCACCGACTCACGCACAGATACGCAGTATTTT. Translation gives CAITDSRTDTQYF.

The chain recombines TRBV7-9 with TRBJ1-3; D is undetermined. The CDR3 loop spans 15 amino acids. CDR1 is SEHNR and CDR2 is FQNEAQ in the germline V gene (reference sequence). The ends were cut back, 5 bases at V and 2 bases at J, with 13 bases in the middle. The CDR3 region has the DNA TGTGCCAGCAGCCAGGTCCCCCGTACTGGAAACACCATATATTTT. Residues: CASSQVPRTGNTIYF.

This clone appeared once. The J gene is TRBJ2-1, the V gene TRBV7-7, with TRBD2 matching over 8 bases. V lost 1 base to trimming and J lost 6 bases; unmatched junction nucleotides: 5. The CDR3 extends over 15 amino acids. Germline-derived CDR1 and CDR2 are SSHAT and FNYEAQ (reference sequence). The CDR3 sequence: CASSLEAGLVNEQFF. The CDR3 nucleotides are TGTGCCAGCAGCTTAGAGGCGGGACTAGTCAATGAGCAGTTCTTC.

V is TRBV30 and J is TRBJ1-2, with 7 bases identical to TRBD1. The CDR3 has 15 amino acids. V shed 7 bases, J shed 3 bases, and the junction held 14 bases outside the gene matches. CDR1 is GTSNPN, CDR2 SVGIG, per germline (reference sequence). Written as DNA, the CDR3 is TGTGCCTACCTATCGGGACAGCGGTCACACTATGGCTACACCTTC. It codes for CAYLSGQRSHYGYTF. The full variable domain, completed using reference TRBV30 and TRBJ1-2, is SQTIHQWPATLVQPVGSPLSLECTVEGTSNPNLYWYRQAAGRGLQLLFYSVGIGQISSEVPQNLSASRPQDRQFILSSKKLLLSDSGFYLCAYLSGQRSHYGYTFGSGTRLTVV.

This clone was picked up one time. The gene calls are TRBV28 and TRBJ2-7, with TRBD2 matching over 11 bases. V dropped 8 bases and J dropped 3; count of bases not matched to a gene: 6. The germline V gene has CDR1 MDHEN and CDR2 SYDVKM. This CDR3 comprises 14 residues. The CDR3 coding sequence is TGTGCCAGCGCAGAACTAGCGGGGGTCTACGAGCAGTACTTC. Its translation is CASAELAGVYEQYF.

This clone was counted once. V usage is TRBV5-4 and J usage is TRBJ2-5, with TRBD1 identical over 7 bases. The length of the CDR3 is 18 residues. J gave up 2 bases and V 4 bases, and 17 bases lay outside the gene matches. Germline V gives CDR1 SGHNT, CDR2 YYREEE (reference sequence). CDR3 DNA sequence: TGTGCCAGCAGCCCCTCCCCTTCGACAGGGAGCTATCAAGAGACCCAGTACTTC. As protein: CASSPSPSTGSYQETQYF. Looking up the rest from reference TRBV5-4 and TRBJ2-5 gives the full variable domain: ETGVTQSPTHLIKTRGQQVTLRCSSQSGHNTVSWYQQALGQGPQFIFQYYREEENGRGNFPPRFSGLQFPNYSSELNVNALELDDSALYLCASSPSPSTGSYQETQYFGPGTRLLVL.

The genes are TRBV6-4 and TRBJ2-7, with D tentatively TRBD1 (6 bases). Germline loops: CDR1 MRHNA, CDR2 SNTAGT. This CDR3 is 16 amino acids long. Trimming took off 8 bases at V and 1 base at J, with 21 bases between the two ends. The CDR3 spells CASRNDRPGASYEQYF. The DNA of the CDR3 is TGTGCCAGCCGGAATGACAGGCCAGGAGCTTCCTACGAGCAGTACTTC.

V usage is TRBV6-6 and J usage is TRBJ1-5; 7 nucleotides align to TRBD1. The V segment lost 0 bases and the J segment 4 bases; nucleotides outside the gene matches: 3. Per germline, CDR1 MNHNY and CDR2 SVGAGI (reference sequence). This CDR3 has 15 amino acids. CDR3 loop: CASSYSRQGNQPQHF. CDR3 sequence (DNA): TGTGCCAGCAGTTACTCGCGACAGGGTAATCAGCCCCAGCATTTT.

This chain joins TRBV7-6 and TRBJ2-3, with 9 bases that match TRBD2. The junction had 16 bases not matched to a gene; V was cut back by 5 bases and J by 1 base. CDR3 size: 19 residues. The germline V gene has CDR1 SGHVS and CDR2 FNYEAQ. The CDR3, as DNA: TGTGCCAGCAGCCCCCGTGGGCGGGGGGCTAGCGGGGGCACAGATACGCAGTATTTT. Translated: CASSPRGRGASGGTDTQYF.

V gene TRBV5-1 combines with J gene TRBJ1-2; 7 bases map to TRBD1. V trimming: 7 bases; J trimming: 8 bases; junction bases outside the gene matches: 14. Germline V gene data show CDR1 as SGHRS and CDR2 as YFSETQ. The CDR3 length is 14 residues. CDR3 region: CASFPSTGSGGYTF. CDR3 sequence (DNA): TGCGCCAGCTTCCCCTCGACAGGGTCGGGGGGCTACACCTTC.

The rearrangement links TRBV5-1 to TRBJ1-2, with 8 bases aligning to TRBD1. The CDR3 has 16 amino acids. V shed 0 bases, J shed 7 bases, and the junction held 11 bases outside the gene matches. CDR1 SGHRS and CDR2 YFSETQ come from the germline V gene. DNA of the CDR3: TGCGCCAGCAGCTTGGGGGACAGGAGAGGCAAGGGTGGCTACACCTTC. This encodes CASSLGDRRGKGGYTF.

The chain has TRBV6-1 and TRBJ2-7; D remains unclear. Germline V gene data show CDR1 as MNHNS and CDR2 as SASEGT. V shed 0 bases and J shed 3 bases, with 6 bases lying between them. The CDR3 runs 13 residues. CDR3 sequence (DNA): TGTGCCAGCAGTGAAGCTACGGTCTACGAGCAGTACTTC. Amino acids: CASSEATVYEQYF.

V and J are TRBV19 and TRBJ2-5, with a tentative D call TRBD2 (8 bases). The CDR3 totals 14 residues. Trimming removed 7 bases at V and 5 bases at J, with 17 bases between. Germline CDR1 LNHDA, CDR2 SQIVND (reference sequence). Written as DNA, the CDR3 is TGTGCCAGTACCCCGGGAGGGGGCGTTGAGACCCAGTACTTC. Translating gives CASTPGGGVETQYF.

The chain employs TRBV7-8 and TRBJ2-1, with 8 bases lining up with TRBD2. The V and J ends lost 3 bases and 6 bases, in that order; junction bases with no gene match: 7. The germline V gene has CDR1 SGHVS and CDR2 FQNEAQ. This CDR3 is built from 15 residues. The CDR3 spells CASSFRGGQFNEQFF. The CDR3 DNA is TGTGCCAGCAGCTTCCGGGGGGGCCAGTTCAATGAGCAGTTCTTC.

The rearrangement joins TRBV6-5 to TRBJ2-1, with 7 bases matching TRBD1. Germline V gene sequence: CDR1 MNHEY, CDR2 SVGAGI. V was pared by 6 bases and J by 8 bases, with 7 bases of the junction left unmatched. The CDR3 contains 13 residues. This CDR3 is CASRKGGGYEQFF. CDR3 nucleotides: TGTGCCAGCAGAAAAGGGGGCGGCTATGAGCAGTTCTTC.

This clone has only one observation. DNA of the CDR3: TGTGCCAGCAGCTTACTTTTTGCGGGAGACACTGAAGCTTTCTTT. This codes for CASSLLFAGDTEAFF. This chain connects TRBV11-2 to TRBJ1-1; D is unclear. Germline assignment: CDR1 SGHAT and CDR2 FQNNGV. The V and J ends lost 2 bases and 3 bases respectively, with 13 bases between them. The CDR3 sequence is 15 residues long. The full variable domain, with the rest looked up from reference TRBV11-2 and TRBJ1-1, is EAGVAQSPRYKIIEKRQSVAFWCNPISGHATLYWYQQILGQGPKLLIQFQNNGVVDDSQLPKDRFSAERLKGVDSTLKIQPAKLEDSAVYLCASSLLFAGDTEAFFGQGTRLTVV.

The V gene is TRBV21-1, the J gene TRBJ2-4; TRBD2, the table's D call, was not compared with the DNA. TRBV21-1 is deemed a pseudogene. This CDR3 spans 19 amino acids. CDR3 residues: CASSIGGGTTLVAKNIQYF. CDR3 coding DNA: TGTGCCAGCAGCATAGGCGGGGGGACGACACTTGTAGCCAAAAACATTCAGTACTTC.

V and J are TRBV4-1 and TRBJ2-3; D unresolved. V was trimmed by 1 base and J by 1 base, leaving 12 bases between them. Germline CDR1 reads MGHRA; CDR2 reads YSYEKL. The CDR3 contains 16 residues. The CDR3 DNA reads TGCGCCAGCAGCCAAGCATTAACAGCTGGCACAGATACGCAGTATTTT. It yields the protein CASSQALTAGTDTQYF.

To note about this clone: Other nucleotide sequences in the sample specify the same CDR3. The V gene is TRBV4-2, the J gene TRBJ2-7; 7 nucleotides match TRBD1. The germline gives CDR1 LGHNA, CDR2 YNFKEQ. This CDR3 comprises 14 residues. After removal of 1 base from V and 3 bases from J, the junction contained 3 bases not matched to a gene. CDR3 loop: CASSQGQGDYEQYF. Here the CDR3 DNA reads TGTGCCAGCAGCCAAGGACAGGGCGACTACGAGCAGTACTTC.

A few counts support this clone. This rearrangement joins TRBV11-3 to TRBJ2-3, with 9 bases lining up with TRBD2. CDR1 is SGHNT and CDR2 is YENEEA in the germline V gene. Unmatched junction bases numbered 11, after V lost 4 bases and J lost 6 bases. The CDR3 extends over 16 amino acids. The CDR3 nucleotides read TGTGCCAGCAGCTCTCAAGGAGCGGGAGGATCGGATACGCAGTATTTT. This sequence encodes CASSSQGAGGSDTQYF.

The genes are TRBV5-1 and TRBJ1-1, with a possible D match to TRBD1 (6 bases). The CDR3 has 14 amino acids. From germline, CDR1 is SGHRS and CDR2 YFSETQ. V lost 5 bases and J 3 bases, leaving 14 bases between the germline ends. In DNA, the CDR3 is TGCGCCAGCAGATGGGGAGGGGGGGACACTGAAGCTTTCTTT. It codes for CASRWGGGDTEAFF.

The rearrangement joins TRBV28 to TRBJ2-2; 7 nucleotides align to TRBD2. V was pared by 8 bases and J by 0 bases, with 3 bases of the junction left unmatched. CDR3 length: 14 residues. Germline CDR1 is MDHEN and CDR2 is SYDVKM. Here the CDR3 DNA reads TGTGCCAGCGGCGGGAGAGCGAACACCGGGGAGCTGTTTTTT. This gives the protein CASGGRANTGELFF.

The chain has TRBV4-1 and TRBJ1-1, with TRBD1 matching 9 bases. Germline V gives CDR1 MGHRA, CDR2 YSYEKL. Germline trimming cut 2 bases from V and 1 base from J; bases unmatched to any gene: 2. This CDR3 comprises 15 residues. In DNA, the CDR3 is TGCGCCAGCAGCCAAACAGGGGGCCCGAACACTGAAGCTTTCTTT. Translated: CASSQTGGPNTEAFF.